A single sample is the source of the 8 T cell receptor beta chains below, sequenced in a study of T-cell memory formation after mild COVID-19. Each CDR3 protein is one row after TCRdb ran MiXCR on the 5' RACE reads. The sample contains under 250,000 distinct CDR3 sequences, around 9.5% of which appear only once. The material sequenced was PBMCs or a T cell subset sorted from them (not recorded which). These receptors all stem from a man aged 18-30 years who had mild COVID-19 (a few samples of this study predate the infection). Cell type and time point are not known.

The V gene is TRBV20-1, the J gene TRBJ2-7, with D maybe TRBD1 (6 bases). CDR1 and CDR2 (germline): DFQATT, SNEGSKA (reference sequence). This CDR3 is built from 13 residues. V was pared by 3 bases and J by 3 bases, with 12 bases between. The CDR3 DNA reads TGCAGTGCTAGTACTGGACAGCGCTACGAGCAGTACGTC. Protein product: CSASTGQRYEQYV.

The V call is TRBV7-2, the J call TRBJ2-7; D might be TRBD2 (7 bases). V lost 5 bases and J 3 bases, leaving 14 bases between the germline ends. This CDR3 spans 14 amino acids. CDR1 and CDR2 (germline): SGHTA, FQGNSA. CDR3 loop: CASSPGAGDYEQYF. CDR3 DNA: TGTGCCAGCAGCCCGGGGGCGGGAGACTACGAGCAGTACTTC.

This clonotype has a handful of counts. V is TRBV29-1 and J is TRBJ1-5; D not resolved. Trimming pared 4 bases from V and 7 bases from J, leaving 14 bases between. This CDR3 is 13 amino acids long. CDR1 is SQVTM, CDR2 ANQGSEA, per germline. DNA for the CDR3: TGCAGCGTTGGGTCGGGTGGGAGCCAGCCCCAGCATTTT. Encoded protein: CSVGSGGSQPQHF. The complete variable domain, with remaining parts taken from reference TRBV29-1 and TRBJ1-5, reads SAVISQKPSRDICQRGTSLTIQCQVDSQVTMMFWYRQQPGQSLTLIATANQGSEATYESGFVIDKFPISRPNLTFSTLTVSNMSPEDSSIYLCSVGSGGSQPQHFGDGTRLSIL.

The table lists this clonotype with many counts. Written as DNA, the CDR3 is TGTGCCAGCAGCTTTGGGGGCGCGCAGCCCCAGCATTTT. Its protein is CASSFGGAQPQHF. This chain links TRBV7-2 with TRBJ1-5; maybe TRBD1 (6 bases). From germline, CDR1 is SGHTA and CDR2 FQGNSA. The CDR3 covers 13 residues. The V end was cut by 3 bases, the J end by 7 bases, with 10 bases between.

The sample holds many counts of this clonotype. The chain carries TRBV7-9 and TRBJ2-2; 7 positions agree with TRBD1. There are 15 residues in the CDR3. Trimming at V came to 6 bases and at J to 1 base, leaving 5 bases not matched to a gene. CDR1 is SEHNR and CDR2 is FQNEAQ in the germline V gene (reference sequence). In DNA form, the CDR3 reads TGTGCCAGCAGGAGGGACAGACTGAACACCGGGGAGCTGTTTTTT. Translating gives CASRRDRLNTGELFF.

The chain is built from TRBV4-2 and TRBJ2-2; D unclear. The CDR3 length is 15 residues. Germline assignment: CDR1 LGHNA and CDR2 YNFKEQ. Deletions cut 0 bases from V and 5 bases from J, with 10 bases between. CDR3: CASSQDLPDTGELFF. The CDR3 DNA follows: TGTGCCAGCAGCCAAGATCTCCCTGATACCGGGGAGCTGTTTTTT.

This clonotype was counted only a few times. The V and J genes are TRBV5-1 and TRBJ2-2, with D perhaps TRBD2 (5 bases). CDR3 size: 16 residues. Per the germline V gene, CDR1 is SGHRS and CDR2 is YFSETQ. V shed 1 base and J shed 2 bases, with 12 bases lying between them. The CDR3 bases are TGCGCCAGCAGCTTGAGTGGACGGGGAAACACCGGGGAGCTGTTTTTT. This sequence encodes CASSLSGRGNTGELFF.

In this sample, this clonotype turned up a few times. V is TRBV4-3 and J is TRBJ1-1, with TRBD1 as a possible D gene (5 bases). With 0 bases removed from V and 4 bases from J, the gap between germline ends came to 12 bases. This CDR3 spans 15 amino acids. Germline V CDR1 and CDR2: LGHNA, YSLEER. The CDR3 DNA follows: TGCGCCAGCAGCCAAGATGCACAAAGGGGCACTGAAGCTTTCTTT. Translation gives CASSQDAQRGTEAFF.